The source of this T cell receptor (beta chain) is a study of T cells in Graves' hyperthyroidism and ophthalmopathy (dated by TCRdb to between 2019 and 2020). As for the study more broadly: Peripheral blood samples were taken at the time of initial diagnosis, prior to any treatment. To identify TCR V-J signatures that set the groups apart, the researchers used a discovery cohort of more than 95 patients, made up of about 44 with Graves' ophthalmopathy and about 60 with stable Graves' hyperthyroidism. Prospective prediction of ophthalmopathy was tested in an independent validation cohort of 18 to 20 hyperthyroidism patients and 15 to 17 patients who later progressed to ophthalmopathy. For training and testing, the 100 or so patients in the discovery cohort were randomly divided in a 7:3 ratio. Thyroid tissue and blood T-cell repertoires from about 6 Graves' hyperthyroidism patients were also compared in the study. Following sampling, methimazole starting at 30 mg daily was given to hyperthyroidism patients, and high-dose intravenous methylprednisolone was given to ophthalmopathy patients. The paper describes TCR Vbeta CDR3 sequencing of 135 peripheral blood samples, made up of approximately 40 ophthalmopathy patients, 70 to 80 hyperthyroidism patients and 17 progressor patients.

Ends trimmed: V by 5 bases, J by 0 bases; bases unmatched to a gene: 4. The CDR3 covers 14 residues, taking in both the cysteine and the phenylalanine. CDR3 DNA only is kept here, 42 bases in frame from base 1. In the germline V gene, CDR1 corresponds to SNHLY and CDR2 to FYNNEI. Beyond this particular receptor, the publication reports: Sample size was not statistically predetermined, and investigators were not blinded to group allocation. Most expanded thyroid clonotypes (frequency above 0.001) were also detected in blood, a finding suggesting that blood repertoires may reflect thyroid immune responses. During validation, the model predicted progression to ophthalmopathy a median of about 5.9 months ahead of onset, with around 71% sensitivity and 72% to 85% specificity. A model built on a 13 V-J signature distinguished ophthalmopathy from stable hyperthyroidism, reaching around 88% sensitivity and around 81% specificity in cross-validation and 80%/75% in testing.

The TCR beta CDR3 regions were amplified from the RNA transcripts. A first-round RT-PCR of the TCR CDR3 used the HTBI primer set with the Qiagen OneStep RT-PCR kit. Libraries were constructed in a second round of multiplex PCR, after which size selection and purification were carried out. Libraries were sequenced paired-end with 100 bp reads on an Illumina HiSeq2000. On the study's bioinformatics: Raw data were processed with SOAPnuke, discarding reads with adapters, uncalled bases, mean Phred below 15, or no exact constant-primer or identifier match. High-quality paired reads were merged with COPE v1.2.5, and unique nucleotide sequences were defined as clonotypes. MiTCR v1.1 was used to align the clonotypes against IMGT TRBV, TRBD and TRBJ reference segments. Only V-J combinations with frequency above 0.0001, covering 99.2% of repertoires, were analysed. The TCS score was defined as the ratio of F50 (clonal expansion) to E x V (chaos), calculated using BLOSUM62-based TCRdist between CDR3 peptides within each V-J. Welch's t-statistics and random forest reduced 450 to 600 V-J features to some 14, which were used in a naive Bayes classifier (R e1071). The Morisita-Horn index was used to measure how similar the thyroid and blood repertoires were. Clones were called with MiXCR by TCRdb after fastp trimmed the public reads at Q25, and only in-frame beta chains were retained. Rows are combined by CDR3 protein, so each entry shows the most common genes and DNA. These V and J calls are TCRdb output, not the study's own analysis. The table for this sample lists around 610,000 distinct CDR3 sequences; about 14% of them were counted only once. The top ten hold around 4.1% of the sample.

Moderately to severely active disease, a Clinical Activity Score of at least 3, a NOSPECS grade of at least 4, and a duration under 3 months were present in ophthalmopathy patients. Exclusion was applied to patients with uncontrolled infections, other autoimmune diseases, pregnancy or lactation. Diagnoses were based on clinical symptoms, serum thyroxine and TRAb, thyroid ultrasound and orbital computed tomography. PBMCs were separated from over 9 ml of fresh peripheral blood using Ficoll-Paque density gradient centrifugation. Total RNA was extracted using Trizol reagent, and RNA quality was assessed on an Agilent 2100 Bioanalyzer. This clonotype showed up many times. The antigen it binds to is not known. No qualities accompany the bases; no much larger clone lies one base away.

Material: blood. This receptor was taken from a woman aged 40 to 50 with Graves' ophthalmopathy. Recombination joined TRBV2 with TRBJ2-7; 7 nucleotides in the junction match TRBD1. The nucleotide sequence reads as follows: TGTGCCAGCAGTAGGGACAGTTACTCCTACGAGCAGTACTTC. This yields the protein CASSRDSYSYEQYF.